The 25 T cell receptor beta chains reported below all come from one sample, sequenced in a study of cytomegalovirus exposure and HLA in healthy donors. Both 60 Vbeta primers and 13 Jbeta primers went into the PCR. TCRdb's table, derived via immunoSEQ multiplex PCR, lists solely in-frame clones and lacks some. The sample holds around 150,000 clones; approximately 71% are singletons and the top ten take 3.5% to 5.5%. Source material: PBMCs. The receptors here all came from a young woman in good health and CMV-seropositive.

The chain uses TRBV4-1 and TRBJ2-1; TRBD2 matches 9 bases. Trimming took 4 bases from V and 2 from J; bases not matched to a gene: 6. The CDR3 contains 16 residues. Germline V CDR1 and CDR2: MGHRA, YSYEKL. This CDR3 reads CASSLRAGGPYNEQFF. The CDR3 DNA sequence: TGCGCCAGCAGCCTACGGGCGGGAGGGCCCTACAATGAGCAGTTCTTC.

This chain links TRBV5-1 with TRBJ2-5; TRBD2 matches at 16 bases. CDR1 and CDR2 from the germline V gene are SGHRS and YFSETQ. The V segment lost 4 bases and the J segment 4 bases; nucleotides outside the gene matches: 7. The CDR3 loop spans 17 amino acids. The CDR3 nucleotides are TGCGCCAGCAGCCCGGGACTAGCGGGGGGGCTTATAGAGACCCAGTACTTC. The encoded protein is CASSPGLAGGLIETQYF.

This clone appeared a few times. The rearrangement uses TRBV5-6 and TRBJ1-5; D is undetermined. Germline values: CDR1 SGHDT, CDR2 YYEEEE. The V end lost 4 bases, the J end lost 4 bases, and 12 bases lay between the germline ends. The CDR3 loop spans 14 amino acids. CDR3 sequence reads: CASSRTGVNQPQHF. The CDR3 nucleotides read TGTGCCAGCAGCCGAACCGGGGTAAATCAGCCCCAGCATTTT.

This rearrangement joins TRBV6-5 to TRBJ1-3; D possibly corresponds to TRBD1 (5 bases). V lost 7 bases, J lost 0 bases, and 13 bases lay in between. The CDR3 contains 15 residues. CDR1 and CDR2 from the germline V gene are MNHEY and SVGAGI. CDR3 in amino acids: CASTHGGGSGNTIYF. DNA for the CDR3: TGTGCCAGCACCCACGGGGGGGGCTCTGGAAACACCATATATTTT.

This chain links TRBV6-1 with TRBJ1-1; TRBD1 agrees at 7 bases. The CDR3 has 13 residues. Germline loops: CDR1 MNHNS, CDR2 SASEGT. Unmatched junction bases numbered 5, after V lost 2 bases and J lost 8 bases. The CDR3 region has the DNA TGTGCCAGCAGTGAAAGGAGGGGGCGAGAAGCTTTCTTT. This translates into CASSERRGREAFF.

CDR3 sequence (DNA): TGTGCCAGCAGCGTAGCATCCAGCGGTCACTACGAGCAGTACTTC. It yields the protein CASSVASSGHYEQYF. The chain is built from TRBV9 and TRBJ2-7; D possibly corresponds to TRBD2 (5 bases). Trimming shortened V by 0 bases and J by 3 bases, and 13 bases separated the two germline ends. The CDR3 runs 15 residues. Germline assignment: CDR1 SGDLS and CDR2 YYNGEE.

The gene calls are TRBV28 and TRBJ2-3; a possible D gene is TRBD1 (7 bases). The CDR3 totals 16 residues. V dropped 5 bases and J dropped 2 bases, with 17 bases sitting between them. Germline V gives CDR1 MDHEN, CDR2 SYDVKM. The DNA for the CDR3 is TGTGCCAGCAGTGGAGGGACAGCTCAAAACACAGATACGCAGTATTTT. It is translated as CASSGGTAQNTDTQYF.

The gene calls are TRBV6-5 and TRBJ1-5; 10 positions agree with TRBD1. The CDR3 runs to 15 residues. Trimming at V came to 7 bases and at J to 6 bases, leaving 9 bases not matched to a gene. Germline V gives CDR1 MNHEY, CDR2 SVGAGI. CDR3 DNA sequence: TGTGCCAGCAAATCGGGACAGGGGTTGCGTCAGCCCCAGCATTTT. It translates to CASKSGQGLRQPQHF.

The CDR3 reads CASSYSIQGAGNTIYF. The CDR3 DNA reads TGTGCCAGCAGTTACTCGATACAGGGTGCTGGAAACACCATATATTTT. This rearrangement joins TRBV6-5 to TRBJ1-3; tentatively, D is TRBD1 (6 bases). V lost 0 bases, J lost 2 bases, and 11 bases lay in between. Germline V lookup: CDR1 MNHEY, CDR2 SVGAGI. The CDR3 consists of 16 residues.

This clone was detected only a few times. V usage is TRBV5-1 and J usage is TRBJ2-1; D may be TRBD2 (5 bases). Looked up from germline, CDR1 is SGHRS and CDR2 is YFSETQ. There are 14 residues in the CDR3. V dropped 1 base and J dropped 6 bases, with 11 bases sitting between them. The CDR3 here is CASSLISRGNEQFF. The CDR3 region has the DNA TGCGCCAGCAGCTTGATTAGCCGGGGCAATGAGCAGTTCTTC. The full variable domain, in which reference TRBV5-1 and TRBJ2-1 provide the parts outside the CDR3, is KAGVTQTPRYLIKTRGQQVTLSCSPISGHRSVSWYQQTPGQGLQFLFEYFSETQRNKGNFPGRFSGRQFSNSRSEMNVSTLELGDSALYLCASSLISRGNEQFFGPGTRLTVL.

The chain is built from TRBV7-9 and TRBJ1-3; D is unresolved. The CDR3 extends over 14 amino acids. Trimming removed 3 bases from V and 0 bases from J, with 6 bases in between. The germline gives CDR1 SEHNR, CDR2 FQNEAQ (reference sequence). CDR3 nucleotides: TGTGCCAGCAGCTTCATGTCCTCTGGAAACACCATATATTTT. Protein sequence: CASSFMSSGNTIYF. Together with reference TRBV7-9 and TRBJ1-3, the CDR3 gives the full variable domain: DTGVSQNPRHKITKRGQNVTFRCDPISEHNRLYWYRQTLGQGPEFLTYFQNEAQLEKSRLLSDRFSAERPKGSFSTLEIQRTEQGDSAMYLCASSFMSSGNTIYFGEGSWLTVV.

V and J are TRBV27 and TRBJ2-1; 13 nucleotides agree with TRBD2. Germline trimming cut 5 bases from V and 2 bases from J; bases unmatched to any gene: 18. Per the germline V gene, CDR1 is MNHEY and CDR2 is SMNVEV (reference sequence). The CDR3 is 21 amino acids. The CDR3 DNA sequence: TGTGCCAGCAGTCTAACTCCGGGACTAGCGGGGACCTTGAGGACCTACAATGAGCAGTTCTTC. Amino acid sequence: CASSLTPGLAGTLRTYNEQFF.

A single count supports this clone. The chain links TRBV6-5 to TRBJ1-2, with D possibly TRBD1 on 5 matching bases. The germline V gene encodes CDR1 MNHEY and CDR2 SVGAGI. The CDR3 is 13 amino acids. V dropped 5 bases and J dropped 7 bases, with 14 bases sitting between them. The CDR3 reads CASSPRVSSGYTF. CDR3 in DNA: TGTGCCAGCAGTCCCAGGGTATCGAGTGGCTACACCTTC.

A single count supports this clone. The junction departs from germline at one end; a sequencing error may be responsible. This sequence joins TRBV6-5 and TRBJ2-7, with D perhaps matching TRBD1 (6 bases). In germline, CDR1 is MNHEY, CDR2 SVGAGI. The length of the CDR3 is 13 residues. CDR3 sequence: CASSYLNGQSILF. The CDR3 DNA is TGTGCCAGCAGTTACTTGAATGGACAGTCGATTCTGTTC.

This clone was picked up one time. The chain carries TRBV18 and TRBJ2-3; 15 nucleotides line up with TRBD2. The CDR3 runs 17 residues. V lost 3 bases, J lost 4 bases, and 5 bases stayed unmatched. The germline CDR1 and CDR2 sequences are KGHSH and LQKENI. CDR3 coding DNA: TGTGCCAGCTCACCTGGACTAGCGGGAGGGCCAGCAGATACGCAGTATTTT. It yields the protein CASSPGLAGGPADTQYF.

This clone was counted once. This sequence joins TRBV14 and TRBJ2-1; 9 bases are a match to TRBD2. Germline lookup yields CDR1 SGHDN and CDR2 FVKESK. V lost 1 base, J lost 10 bases, and 2 bases stayed unmatched. CDR3 length: 13 amino acids. The CDR3 reads CASSQVLAGEQFF. The CDR3 DNA reads TGTGCCAGCAGCCAAGTTCTAGCGGGAGAGCAGTTCTTC.

CDR3 DNA: TGTGCCACCAGCGGAAATTCGGGTAGCTCCTATAATTCACCCCTCCACTTT. It yields the protein CATSGNSGSSYNSPLHF. The rearrangement uses TRBV15 and TRBJ1-6; D unclear. Germline CDR1 reads LNHNV; CDR2 reads YYDKDF (reference sequence). The CDR3 runs to 17 residues. Trimming removed 5 bases from V and 0 bases from J, with 14 bases in between.

This chain uses TRBV5-6 with TRBJ2-1; TRBD1 matches at 10 bases. There are 13 residues in the CDR3. The V gene end was trimmed by 3 bases and the J gene end by 6 bases; junction bases not matched to a gene: 0. Germline CDR1 is SGHDT and CDR2 is YYEEEE. The CDR3 loop reads CASSWDRGNEQFF. The CDR3 coding sequence is TGTGCCAGCAGCTGGGACAGGGGCAATGAGCAGTTCTTC.

This chain links TRBV19 with TRBJ2-5; a weak D match, TRBD1 (5 bases). Germline V gene lookup returns CDR1 LNHDA and CDR2 SQIVND (reference sequence). V lost 5 bases to trimming and J lost 9 bases, with 16 bases between them. The CDR3 consists of 13 residues. The CDR3 is CASSREHRSAQYF. In DNA, the CDR3 is TGTGCCAGTAGTCGAGAACACAGGTCAGCCCAGTACTTC.

The gene calls are TRBV27 and TRBJ1-1, with 8 bases aligning to TRBD1. Germline CDR1 MNHEY, CDR2 SMNVEV (reference sequence). Trimming took 5 bases from V and 1 from J; bases not matched to a gene: 6. The CDR3 is 15 residues long. The CDR3 loop is CASSATGTGNTEAFF. In DNA form, the CDR3 reads TGTGCCAGCAGTGCAACCGGGACAGGGAACACTGAAGCTTTCTTT.

This clone was found a few times. V and J are TRBV6-5 and TRBJ2-7; 9 bases map to TRBD1. The CDR3 consists of 14 residues. The germline V gene encodes CDR1 MNHEY and CDR2 SVGAGI. Trimming took 2 bases from V and 1 from J; bases not matched to a gene: 0. In DNA, the CDR3 is TGTGCCAGCAGTTACGACAGGGGGTCCTACGAGCAGTACTTC. Residues: CASSYDRGSYEQYF.

This clone showed up just once. V is TRBV27 and J is TRBJ2-5, with TRBD1 matching 9 bases. This CDR3 comprises 15 residues. V trimming: 6 bases; J trimming: 4 bases; junction bases outside the gene matches: 9. Germline CDR1 MNHEY, CDR2 SMNVEV (reference sequence). For the CDR3, the DNA is TGTGCCAGCAGCAGGGACAGGGTGACGGTAGAGACCCAGTACTTC. Translation: CASSRDRVTVETQYF.

This clone occurred once. The J gene is TRBJ2-7, the V gene TRBV10-1, with a possible D match to TRBD1 (6 bases). Trimming pared 2 bases from V and 2 bases from J, leaving 16 bases between. Germline V gene data show CDR1 as WNHNN and CDR2 as SYGVQD (reference sequence). The CDR3 has 16 residues. The DNA of the CDR3 is TGCGCCAGCAGTGAGCGACGTCAGGGGATGGCCTACGAGCAGTACTTC. Its protein is CASSERRQGMAYEQYF.

The chain carries TRBV6-5 and TRBJ2-2, with 7 bases fitting TRBD1. V trimming: 5 bases; J trimming: 3 bases; junction bases outside the gene matches: 6. The CDR3 contains 15 residues. Germline-derived CDR1 and CDR2 are MNHEY and SVGAGI. The CDR3 DNA reads as TGTGCCAGCAGTCAAACAGGGGTAGACACCGGGGAGCTGTTTTTT. This sequence encodes CASSQTGVDTGELFF.

The rearrangement joins TRBV11-2 to TRBJ1-2, with 11 bases that match TRBD1. Trimming removed 6 bases from V and 8 bases from J; junction bases left unmatched: 5. This CDR3 is built from 13 residues. Germline V lookup: CDR1 SGHAT, CDR2 FQNNGV. In DNA, the CDR3 is TGTGCCAGCAGTGAGGGACAGGGGGGCGGCTACACCTTC. Residues: CASSEGQGGGYTF.